This record looks at one TCR beta chain sequence and its context. Its antigen is not known. The source of the sample is a study of T cell responses to AZD1222 COVID-19 vaccine. About the study: Second doses at about 4 or about 12 weeks were pooled. Study-wide points: Spike as a whole was targeted by vaccine-associated CD4 TCRs, dominant at 160-218 and 743-854. In a largely white British group with more females than males, clonal diversity was possibly underestimated.

The length of the CDR3 is 16 residues. CDR1 MGHRA and CDR2 YSYEKL come from the germline V gene. The trim removed 0 bases at V and 2 bases at J, leaving 6 bases unmatched. Using immunoSEQ multiplex PCR, the repertoire was profiled, and TCRdb retains in-frame clones only, with some absent. The repertoire consists of 100,000 to 150,000 clones, with about 85% occurring once and the leading ten covering 5% to 7%. The chain combines TRBV4-1 with TRBJ2-7; 8 bases map to TRBD2. The sample was peripheral blood, taken on day 0 of AZD1222 vaccination. The source is an adult in good health. The CDR3: CASSQEPAGGPYEQYF. The CDR3 DNA sequence: TGCGCCAGCAGCCAAGAACCCGCGGGGGGCCCCTACGAGCAGTACTTC.